This is a list of T cell receptor beta chains from one sample in a study of siplizumab effects on memory and regulatory T cells. Clones were read by immunoSEQ multiplex PCR, and TCRdb kept only the in-frame ones, dropping some. Of about 97,000 clones detected, around nine tenths appear once; the ten largest clones hold around 12%. Sequencing was carried out using non-Treg CD4+ T cells sorted from blood. The source of these receptors is a human donor in good health. Both conserved end residues are part of each CDR3. A D gene is named only where the DNA matches it firmly. Only some rows state a clone size, as once, few, many or a class for expanded clones.

J	V	size	D	length	DNA	CDR3
TRBJ2-5	TRBV19	-	-	14	TGTGCCAGTAGTATAGGGGGAGGAGAAGAGACCCAGTACTTC	CASSIGGGEETQYF
TRBJ1-2	TRBV11-2	-	TRBD1	13	TGTGCCAGCAGCCCGGGACAGAACTATGGCTACACCTTC	CASSPGQNYGYTF
TRBJ1-1	TRBV19	-	-	14	TGTGCCAGTAGTCCTGGGGGGGGCGGCACTGAAGCTTTCTTT	CASSPGGGGTEAFF
TRBJ2-7	TRBV9	-	-	14	TGTGCCAGCAGCGTAGCAGGTTTCTCCTACGAGCAGTACTTC	CASSVAGFSYEQYF
TRBJ2-2	TRBV19	-	-	16	TGTGCCAGCGGGAAAGGGAACCCGGGGGACACCGGGGAGCTGTTTTTT	CASGKGNPGDTGELFF
TRBJ1-2	TRBV19	-	TRBD1	15	TGTGCCAGTAGTTTCAACCGGGACAGGGACCATGGCTACACCTTC	CASSFNRDRDHGYTF
TRBJ2-5	TRBV30	-	-	14	TGTGCCTGGAGTCCCGCGCCAGGAGGGGAGACCCAGTACTTC	CAWSPAPGGETQYF
TRBJ2-5	TRBV7-9	-	-	11	TGTGCCAGCATCCAGGATGAGACCCAGTACTTC	CASIQDETQYF
TRBJ2-5	TRBV27	-	-	13	TGTGCCAGCAGTTTAGGGGGGTTGGGGACCCAGTACTTC	CASSLGGLGTQYF
TRBJ1-5	TRBV5-6	few	-	12	TGTGCCAGCAGCCATGGGCCCGAGCCCCAGCATTTT	CASSHGPEPQHF
TRBJ2-6	TRBV28	once	-	14	TGTGCCAGCGGGGGGAGCTCTGGGGCCAACGTCCTGACTTTC	CASGGSSGANVLTF
TRBJ1-2	TRBV20-1	few	TRBD1	11	TGCAGTGCCCGACAGGGCTATGGCTACACCTTC	CSARQGYGYTF
TRBJ2-7	TRBV4-1	-	-	16	TGCGCCAGCAGCCAAGGGTGGATCACGTCCCCCTACGAGCAGTACTTC	CASSQGWITSPYEQYF
TRBJ1-5	TRBV2	-	-	13	TGTGCCAGCGGGCGGGACCTAAATCAGCCCCAGCATTTT	CASGRDLNQPQHF
TRBJ2-5	TRBV28	-	TRBD2	14	TGTGCCAGCCGCCCAACTAGCGGGATAGGGACCCAGTACTTC	CASRPTSGIGTQYF
TRBJ2-1	TRBV7-2	-	TRBD1	16	TGTGCCAGCAGCTTAGCGGGACAGGGTCCATTCAATGAGCAGTTCTTC	CASSLAGQGPFNEQFF
TRBJ2-7	TRBV27	-	-	15	TGTGCCAGCAGTTTGGTCCAGGGGAGCGGGGTCGAGCAGTACTTC	CASSLVQGSGVEQYF
TRBJ2-7	TRBV6-1	-	-	13	TGTGCCAGCAGTGAAGTGACCGCCTACGAGCAGTACTTC	CASSEVTAYEQYF
TRBJ2-2	TRBV30	-	-	16	TGTGCCTGGAGTTCCCAGGGGGGACGAGTCACCGGGGAGCTGTTTTTT	CAWSSQGGRVTGELFF
TRBJ2-4	TRBV4-1	-	TRBD1	14	TGCGCCAGCAGCCAAGACAGGGGGAGTTTCGGACAGTACTTC	CASSQDRGSFGQYF
TRBJ1-4	TRBV19	-	TRBD1	16	TGTGCCAGTAGTGTCGCCCTGGGACAGGGGGAGGGAAAACTGTTTTTT	CASSVALGQGEGKLFF
TRBJ2-1	TRBV4-2	-	TRBD2	17	TGTGCCAGCAGCCCGCGGACTAGCGGGATAGCCTACAATGAGCAGTTCTTC	CASSPRTSGIAYNEQFF
TRBJ1-1	TRBV5-5	-	-	14	TGTGCCAGCAGCTTGGAGATGGGAACCTTTGCAGCTTTCTTT	CASSLEMGTFAAFF
TRBJ1-5	TRBV18	-	-	14	TGTGCCAGCTCCCGGGGGGGGAACAATCAGCCCCAGCATTTT	CASSRGGNNQPQHF
TRBJ1-4	TRBV7-9	-	-	13	TGTGCCAGCAGCTTAGGGGGAGGGGAAAAACTGTTTTTT	CASSLGGGEKLFF